Below, 5 T cell receptor beta chains from the same sample are listed, as sequenced in a study of PD-1 blockade in classical Hodgkin lymphoma. Every patient experienced relapse after autologous stem cell transplantation, and brentuximab vedotin exposure varied. Data came from immunoSEQ multiplex PCR; TCRdb stores just in-frame clones and leaves some out. The table lists 95,000 or so clones, roughly 83% of them singletons, with less than 15% in the top ten. Sequences were derived from peripheral blood mononuclear cells (PBMCs), sampled at baseline. These receptors originate from a human donor with classical Hodgkin lymphoma.

The rearrangement joins TRBV4-3 to TRBJ1-4; a weak D match, TRBD1 (6 bases). Deletions cut 4 bases from V and 3 bases from J, with 12 bases between. The CDR3 loop spans 15 amino acids. CDR1 LGHNA and CDR2 YSLEER come from the germline V gene. In DNA, the CDR3 is TGCGCCAGCAGCCCGGGGGGGCCAGCTAATGAAAAACTGTTTTTT. This encodes CASSPGGPANEKLFF.

The chain recombines TRBV7-9 with TRBJ2-7; the D is unclear. The CDR3 totals 15 residues. CDR1 and CDR2 from the germline V gene are SEHNR and FQNEAQ (reference sequence). V lost 3 bases, J lost 7 bases, and 19 bases lay in between. The CDR3 protein is CASSFGRALLGEQYF. In nucleotides, the CDR3 is TGTGCCAGCAGCTTTGGCCGGGCCCTGCTGGGGGAGCAGTACTTC.

This chain joins TRBV7-9 and TRBJ1-1; D is unclear. Trimming pared 5 bases from V and 2 bases from J, leaving 9 bases between. The CDR3 has 13 residues. The V gene's germline CDR1 is SEHNR and CDR2 FQNEAQ (reference sequence). As DNA, the CDR3 is TGTGCCAGCAGCCCCTATTTTAACACTGAAGCTTTCTTT. This gives the protein CASSPYFNTEAFF.

V and J are TRBV5-6 and TRBJ2-1; 9 bases match TRBD1. V shed 4 bases and J 8 bases; nucleotides not matched to a gene: 10. Germline V CDR1 and CDR2: SGHDT, YYEEEE. This CDR3 comprises 15 residues. The CDR3, as DNA: TGTGCCAGCAGCCTTGACAGGGGGTTAGACGATGAGCAGTTCTTC. It specifies CASSLDRGLDDEQFF.

The rearrangement uses TRBV7-9 and TRBJ2-7; D tentatively reads TRBD1 or TRBD2 (5 bases each). Trimming left V 4 bases short and J 6 bases short, with 13 bases between. The CDR3 has 13 amino acids. CDR1 is SEHNR and CDR2 is FQNEAQ in the germline V gene (reference sequence). Written as DNA, the CDR3 is TGTGCCAGCAGCTCGGACGGGACGGGCGAGCAGTACTTC. This sequence encodes CASSSDGTGEQYF.